This T cell receptor beta chain originates from a study of read filtering for tumor transcriptome and immune sequencing. Study information: Among patients, some 17 were male and around 15 female, aged roughly 45 to 80 (mean about 69). The study's findings and limits: Correlation between methods rose after single-read clonotypes were removed. Even smaller IR-seq throughput identified most shared clonotypes.

The germline V gene has CDR1 MGHDK and CDR2 SYGVNS. This CDR3 is 16 amino acids long. Trimming shortened V by 1 base and J by 2 bases, and 14 bases separated the two germline ends. At the time of active disease, bone marrow was collected from every patient. This clonotype has ten or more counts. The target antigen is unknown. This library used approximately 390 ng RNA and molecular barcoded adaptors spanning alpha/delta and beta/gamma chains. Using its own MiXCR run on the reads, TCRdb lists one record per CDR3 protein. Among about 47,000 distinct CDR3 sequences listed, about 12% were seen once. The receptor was derived from a donor aged 40 or over with multiple myeloma. The material sequenced was a population of CD138-negative cells sorted from bone marrow. The V gene is TRBV25-1, the J gene TRBJ2-5; possible D gene TRBD1, 7 bases. The CDR3 DNA reads as TGTGCCAGCAGTGAATCCAGGACAGGACTACAAGAGACCCAGTACTTC. Protein sequence: CASSESRTGLQETQYF.